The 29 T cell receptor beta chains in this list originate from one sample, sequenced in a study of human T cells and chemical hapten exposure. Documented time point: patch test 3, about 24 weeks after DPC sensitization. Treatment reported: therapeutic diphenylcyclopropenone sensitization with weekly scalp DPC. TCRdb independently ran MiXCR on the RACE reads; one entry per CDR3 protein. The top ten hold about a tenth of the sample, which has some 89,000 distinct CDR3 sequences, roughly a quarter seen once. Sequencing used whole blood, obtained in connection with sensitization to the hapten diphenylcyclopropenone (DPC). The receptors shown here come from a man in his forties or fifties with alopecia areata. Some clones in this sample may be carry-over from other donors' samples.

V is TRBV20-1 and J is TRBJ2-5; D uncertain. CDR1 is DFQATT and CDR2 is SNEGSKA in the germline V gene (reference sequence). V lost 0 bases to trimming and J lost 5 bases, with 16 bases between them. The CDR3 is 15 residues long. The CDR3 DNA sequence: TGCAGTGCTAGAGATCAGAACAGCCTCCGGGAGACCCAGTACTTC. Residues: CSARDQNSLRETQYF.

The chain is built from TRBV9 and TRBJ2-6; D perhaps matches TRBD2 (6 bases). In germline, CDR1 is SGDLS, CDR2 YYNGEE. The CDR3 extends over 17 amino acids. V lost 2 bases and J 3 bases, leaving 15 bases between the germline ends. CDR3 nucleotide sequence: TGTGCCAGCAGCGTTGCTGGAGGGTCAGATGGGGCCAACGTCCTGACTTTC. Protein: CASSVAGGSDGANVLTF.

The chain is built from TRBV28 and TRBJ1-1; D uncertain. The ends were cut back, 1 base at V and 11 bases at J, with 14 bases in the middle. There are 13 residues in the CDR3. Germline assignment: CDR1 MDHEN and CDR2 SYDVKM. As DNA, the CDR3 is TGTGCCAGCAGTTTATCGGGGAACCGGGGTGCTTTCTTT. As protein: CASSLSGNRGAFF.

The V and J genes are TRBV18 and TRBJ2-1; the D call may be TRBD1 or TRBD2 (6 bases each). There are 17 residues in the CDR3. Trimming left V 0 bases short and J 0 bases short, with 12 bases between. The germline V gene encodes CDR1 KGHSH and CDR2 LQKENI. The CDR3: CASSPPGGHSSYNEQFF. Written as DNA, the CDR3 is TGTGCCAGCTCACCACCGGGGGGACACAGCTCCTACAATGAGCAGTTCTTC. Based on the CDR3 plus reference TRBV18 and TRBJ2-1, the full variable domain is NAGVMQNPRHLVRRRGQEARLRCSPMKGHSHVYWYRQLPEEGLKFMVYLQKENIIDESGMPKERFSAEFPKEGPSILRIQQVVRGDSAAYFCASSPPGGHSSYNEQFFGPGTRLTVL.

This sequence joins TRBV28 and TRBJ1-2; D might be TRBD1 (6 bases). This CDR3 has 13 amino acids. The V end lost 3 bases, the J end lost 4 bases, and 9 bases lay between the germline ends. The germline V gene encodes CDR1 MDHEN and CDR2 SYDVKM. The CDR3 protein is CASSLAQGYGYTF. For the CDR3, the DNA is TGTGCCAGCAGTTTGGCACAGGGCTATGGCTACACCTTC.

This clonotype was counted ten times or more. In DNA form, the CDR3 reads TGCAGTGCTTGGAGGGCCTACAATGAGCAGTTCTTC. Translation: CSAWRAYNEQFF. The chain links TRBV20-1 to TRBJ2-1, with D possibly matching TRBD2 (6 bases). CDR1 DFQATT and CDR2 SNEGSKA come from the germline V gene (reference sequence). V lost 5 bases to trimming and J lost 2 bases, with 7 bases between them. This CDR3 region has 12 residues.

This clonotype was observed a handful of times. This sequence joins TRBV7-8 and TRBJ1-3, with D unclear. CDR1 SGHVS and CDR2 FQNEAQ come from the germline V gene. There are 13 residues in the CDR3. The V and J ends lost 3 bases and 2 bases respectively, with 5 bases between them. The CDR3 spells CASSFSAGNTIYF. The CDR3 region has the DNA TGTGCCAGCAGCTTTTCGGCTGGAAACACCATATATTTT.

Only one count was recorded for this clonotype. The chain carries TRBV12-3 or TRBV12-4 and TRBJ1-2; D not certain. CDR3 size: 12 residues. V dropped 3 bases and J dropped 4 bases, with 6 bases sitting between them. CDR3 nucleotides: TGTGCCAGCAGTTTTAAAAGCTATGGCTACACCTTC. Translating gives CASSFKSYGYTF.

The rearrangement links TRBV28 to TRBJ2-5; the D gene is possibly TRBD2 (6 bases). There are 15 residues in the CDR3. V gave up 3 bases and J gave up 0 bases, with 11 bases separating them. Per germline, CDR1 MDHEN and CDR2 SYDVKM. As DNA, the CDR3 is TGTGCCAGCAGTTTCGGAGGGGTCAACCAAGAGACCCAGTACTTC. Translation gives CASSFGGVNQETQYF. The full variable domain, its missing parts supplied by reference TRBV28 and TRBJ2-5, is DVKVTQSSRYLVKRTGEKVFLECVQDMDHENMFWYRQDPGLGLRLIYFSYDVKMKEKGDIPEGYSVSREKKERFSLILESASTNQTSMYLCASSFGGVNQETQYFGPGTRLLVL.

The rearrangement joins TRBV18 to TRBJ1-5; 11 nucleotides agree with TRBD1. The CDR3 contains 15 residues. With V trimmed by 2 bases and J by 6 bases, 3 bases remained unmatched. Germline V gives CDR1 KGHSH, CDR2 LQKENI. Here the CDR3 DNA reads TGTGCCAGCTCACCAGGACAGGGGGCCAGTCAGCCCCAGCATTTT. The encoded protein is CASSPGQGASQPQHF.

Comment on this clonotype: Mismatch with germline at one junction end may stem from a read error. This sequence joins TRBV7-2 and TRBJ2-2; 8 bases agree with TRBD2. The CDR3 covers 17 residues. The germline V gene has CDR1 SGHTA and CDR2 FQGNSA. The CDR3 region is CASSLVAAGGRTAELFF. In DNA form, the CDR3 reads TGTGCCAGCAGCTTAGTGGCGGCGGGGGGTCGAACCGCGGAGCTGTTTTTT.

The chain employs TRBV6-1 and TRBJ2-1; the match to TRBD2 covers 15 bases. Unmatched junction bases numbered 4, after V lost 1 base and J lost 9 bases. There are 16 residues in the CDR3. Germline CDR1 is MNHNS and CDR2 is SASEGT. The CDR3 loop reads CASSEGWTSGRGEQFF. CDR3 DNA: TGTGCCAGCAGTGAAGGCTGGACTAGCGGGAGGGGTGAGCAGTTCTTC.

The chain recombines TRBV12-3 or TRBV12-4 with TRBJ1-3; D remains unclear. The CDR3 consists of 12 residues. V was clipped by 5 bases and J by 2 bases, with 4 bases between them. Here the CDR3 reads CASSKAGNTIYF. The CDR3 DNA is TGTGCCAGCAGTAAAGCTGGAAACACCATATATTTT.

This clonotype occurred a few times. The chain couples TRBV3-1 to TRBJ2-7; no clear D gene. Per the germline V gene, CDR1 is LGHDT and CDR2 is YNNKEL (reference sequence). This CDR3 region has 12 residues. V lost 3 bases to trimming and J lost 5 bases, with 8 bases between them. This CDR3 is CASSQVEDEQYF. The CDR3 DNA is TGTGCCAGCAGCCAGGTAGAGGACGAGCAGTACTTC.

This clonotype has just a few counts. The CDR3 DNA sequence: TGTGCCTGGAGTATGAGGGCTTACTACGAGCAGTACTTC. It translates to CAWSMRAYYEQYF. The genes are TRBV30 and TRBJ2-7, with a possible D match to TRBD2 (5 bases). The V gene lost 2 bases and the J gene lost 3 bases, with 11 bases spanning the gap. Looked up from germline, CDR1 is GTSNPN and CDR2 is SVGIG (reference sequence). There are 13 residues in the CDR3. Full variable domain (rest looked up from reference TRBV30 and TRBJ2-7): SQTIHQWPATLVQPVGSPLSLECTVEGTSNPNLYWYRQAAGRGLQLLFYSVGIGQISSEVPQNLSASRPQDRQFILSSKKLLLSDSGFYLCAWSMRAYYEQYFGPGTRLTVT.

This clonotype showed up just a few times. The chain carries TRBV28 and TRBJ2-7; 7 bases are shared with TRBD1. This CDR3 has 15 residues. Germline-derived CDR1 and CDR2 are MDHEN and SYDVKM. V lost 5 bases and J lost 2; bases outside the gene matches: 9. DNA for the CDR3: TGTGCCAGCAGTCCCCCCGACAGGGTAGCCTACGAGCAGTACTTC. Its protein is CASSPPDRVAYEQYF.

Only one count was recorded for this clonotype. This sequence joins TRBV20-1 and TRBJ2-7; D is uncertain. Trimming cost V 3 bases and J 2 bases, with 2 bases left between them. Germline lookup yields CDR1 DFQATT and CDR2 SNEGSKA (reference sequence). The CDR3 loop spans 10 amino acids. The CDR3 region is CSASTYEQYF. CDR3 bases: TGCAGTGCTAGCACCTACGAGCAGTACTTC.

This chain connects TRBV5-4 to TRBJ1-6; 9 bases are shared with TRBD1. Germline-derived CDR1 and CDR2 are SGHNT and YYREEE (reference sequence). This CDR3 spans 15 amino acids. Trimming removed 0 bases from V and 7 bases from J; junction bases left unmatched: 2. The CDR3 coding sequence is TGTGCCAGCAGCTTGGCAGGACAGGGGAATTCACCCCTCCACTTT. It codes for CASSLAGQGNSPLHF.

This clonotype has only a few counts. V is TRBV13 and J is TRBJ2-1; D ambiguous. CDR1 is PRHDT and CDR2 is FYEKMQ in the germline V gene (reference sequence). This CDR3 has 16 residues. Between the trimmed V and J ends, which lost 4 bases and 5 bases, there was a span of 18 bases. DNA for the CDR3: TGTGCCAGCAGCTACGCATCAGCTCTGCCGAACAATGAGCAGTTCTTC. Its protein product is CASSYASALPNNEQFF.

CDR3 in amino acids: CASSLGQRDTQYF. CDR3 bases: TGTGCCAGCAGCTTAGGACAGCGAGATACGCAGTATTTT. The V call is TRBV5-8, the J call TRBJ2-3; D may be TRBD1 (6 bases). Germline CDR1 SGHTS, CDR2 YDEGEE. The CDR3 totals 13 residues. The germline V and J ends were trimmed by 2 bases and 5 bases, with 9 bases remaining between them.

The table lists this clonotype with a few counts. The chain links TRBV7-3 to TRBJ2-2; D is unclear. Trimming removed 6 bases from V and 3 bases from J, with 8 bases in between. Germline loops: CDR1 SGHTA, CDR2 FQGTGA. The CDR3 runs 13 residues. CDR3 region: CASSPSYTGELFF. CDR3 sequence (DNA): TGTGCCAGCAGTCCTTCCTACACCGGGGAGCTGTTTTTT. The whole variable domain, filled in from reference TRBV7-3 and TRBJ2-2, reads GAGVSQTPSNKVTEKGKYVELRCDPISGHTALYWYRQSLGQGPEFLIYFQGTGAADDSGLPNDRFFAVRPEGSVSTLKIQRTERGDSAVYLCASSPSYTGELFFGEGSRLTVL.

The CDR3 DNA sequence: TGCAGTGCTAGGGGGCTTGAGCAGTTCTTC. This sequence encodes CSARGLEQFF. The rearrangement links TRBV20-1 to TRBJ2-1; TRBD1 is a possible D gene (5 bases). V was shortened by 3 bases and J by 9 bases, with 6 bases between the two germline ends. Germline assignment: CDR1 DFQATT and CDR2 SNEGSKA (reference sequence). There are 10 residues in the CDR3.

CDR3 protein: CASSHVDNLRLEQYF. Written as DNA, the CDR3 is TGTGCCAGCAGCCACGTGGACAATCTGAGGTTGGAGCAGTACTTC. This chain connects TRBV14 to TRBJ2-7; TRBD1 is a possible D gene (5 bases). The CDR3 covers 15 residues. Germline-derived CDR1 and CDR2 are SGHDN and FVKESK. Trimming removed 3 bases from V and 7 bases from J, with 19 bases in between. Variable domain in full (rest from reference TRBV14 and TRBJ2-7): EAGVTQFPSHSVIEKGQTVTLRCDPISGHDNLYWYRRVMGKEIKFLLHFVKESKQDESGMPNNRFLAERTGGTYSTLKVQPAELEDSGVYFCASSHVDNLRLEQYFGPGTRLTVT.

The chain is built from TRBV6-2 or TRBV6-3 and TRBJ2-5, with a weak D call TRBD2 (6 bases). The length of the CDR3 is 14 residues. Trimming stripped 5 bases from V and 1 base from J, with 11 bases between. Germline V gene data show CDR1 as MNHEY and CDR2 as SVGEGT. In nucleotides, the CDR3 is TGTGCCAGCAGTACTAGCTATCTCCAAGAGACCCAGTACTTC. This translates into CASSTSYLQETQYF.

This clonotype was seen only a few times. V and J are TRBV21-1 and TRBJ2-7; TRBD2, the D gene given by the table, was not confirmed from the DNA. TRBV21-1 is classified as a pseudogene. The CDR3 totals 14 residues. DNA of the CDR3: TGTGCCAGCAGCAAGAGGGGGAGGGCCGGTGAGCAGTACTTC. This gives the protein CASSKRGRAGEQYF.

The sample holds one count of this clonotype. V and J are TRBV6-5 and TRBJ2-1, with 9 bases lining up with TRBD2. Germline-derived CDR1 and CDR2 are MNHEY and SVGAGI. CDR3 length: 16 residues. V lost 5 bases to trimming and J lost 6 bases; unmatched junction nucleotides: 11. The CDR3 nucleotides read TGTGCCAGCAGTGGCATAGCGGGAGAGATTGGCAATGAGCAGTTCTTC. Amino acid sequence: CASSGIAGEIGNEQFF.

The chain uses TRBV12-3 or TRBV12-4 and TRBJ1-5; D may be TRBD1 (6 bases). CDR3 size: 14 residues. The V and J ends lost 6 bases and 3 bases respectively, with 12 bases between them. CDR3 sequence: CASRAGQHNQPQHF. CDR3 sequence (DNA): TGTGCCAGCAGAGCTGGACAGCACAATCAGCCCCAGCATTTT.

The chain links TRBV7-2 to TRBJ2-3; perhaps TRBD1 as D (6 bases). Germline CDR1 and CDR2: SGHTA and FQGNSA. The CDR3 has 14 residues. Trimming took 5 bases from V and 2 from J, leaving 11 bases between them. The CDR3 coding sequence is TGTGCCAGCAGCCTTGACAGGCACACAGATACGCAGTATTTT. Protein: CASSLDRHTDTQYF.

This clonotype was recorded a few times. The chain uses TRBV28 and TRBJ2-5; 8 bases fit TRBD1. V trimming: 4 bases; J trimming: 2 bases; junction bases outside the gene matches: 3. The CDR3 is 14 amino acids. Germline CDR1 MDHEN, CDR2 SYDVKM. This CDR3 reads CASSSRQGQETQYF. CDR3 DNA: TGTGCCAGCAGTTCCCGACAGGGGCAAGAGACCCAGTACTTC. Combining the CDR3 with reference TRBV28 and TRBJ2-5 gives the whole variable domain DVKVTQSSRYLVKRTGEKVFLECVQDMDHENMFWYRQDPGLGLRLIYFSYDVKMKEKGDIPEGYSVSREKKERFSLILESASTNQTSMYLCASSSRQGQETQYFGPGTRLLVL.